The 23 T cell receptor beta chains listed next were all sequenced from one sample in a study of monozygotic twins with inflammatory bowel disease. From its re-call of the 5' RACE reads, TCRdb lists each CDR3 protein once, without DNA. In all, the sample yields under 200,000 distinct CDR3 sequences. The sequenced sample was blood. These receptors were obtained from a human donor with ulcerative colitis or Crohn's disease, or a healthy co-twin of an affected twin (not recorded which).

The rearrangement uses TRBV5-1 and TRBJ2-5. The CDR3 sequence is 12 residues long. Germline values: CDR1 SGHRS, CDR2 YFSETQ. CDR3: CASSLSRETQYF. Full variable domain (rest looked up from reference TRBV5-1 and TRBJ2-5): KAGVTQTPRYLIKTRGQQVTLSCSPISGHRSVSWYQQTPGQGLQFLFEYFSETQRNKGNFPGRFSGRQFSNSRSEMNVSTLELGDSALYLCASSLSRETQYFGPGTRLLVL.

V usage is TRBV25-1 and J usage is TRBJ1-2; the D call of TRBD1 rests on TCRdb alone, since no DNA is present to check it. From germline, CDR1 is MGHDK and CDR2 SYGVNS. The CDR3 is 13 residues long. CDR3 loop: CASSPGQGFGYTF.

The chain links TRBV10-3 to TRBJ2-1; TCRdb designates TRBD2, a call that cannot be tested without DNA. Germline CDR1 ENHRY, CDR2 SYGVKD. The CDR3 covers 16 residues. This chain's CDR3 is CAISDARLPSYNEQFF.

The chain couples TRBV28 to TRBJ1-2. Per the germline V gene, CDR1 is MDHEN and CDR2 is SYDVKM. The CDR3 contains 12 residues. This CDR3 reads CASSLFSKGYTF.

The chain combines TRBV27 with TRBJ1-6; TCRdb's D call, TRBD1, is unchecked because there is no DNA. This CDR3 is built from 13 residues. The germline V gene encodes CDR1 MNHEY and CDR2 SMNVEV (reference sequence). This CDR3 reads CAIGQGGNSPLHF.

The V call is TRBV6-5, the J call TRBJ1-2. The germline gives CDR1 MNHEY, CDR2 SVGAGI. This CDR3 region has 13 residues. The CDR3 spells CASGEGRNYGYTF.

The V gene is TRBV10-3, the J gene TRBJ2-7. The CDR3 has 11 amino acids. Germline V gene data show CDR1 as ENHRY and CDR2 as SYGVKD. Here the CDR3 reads CAIGKPREQYF.

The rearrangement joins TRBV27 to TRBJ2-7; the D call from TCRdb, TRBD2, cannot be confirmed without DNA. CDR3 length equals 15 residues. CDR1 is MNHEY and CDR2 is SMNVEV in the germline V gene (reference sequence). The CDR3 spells CASSLVASGSSGQYF.

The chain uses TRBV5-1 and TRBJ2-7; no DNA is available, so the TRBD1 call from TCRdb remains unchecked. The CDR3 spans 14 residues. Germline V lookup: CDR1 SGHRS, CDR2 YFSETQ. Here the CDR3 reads CASSFTGALNEQYF.

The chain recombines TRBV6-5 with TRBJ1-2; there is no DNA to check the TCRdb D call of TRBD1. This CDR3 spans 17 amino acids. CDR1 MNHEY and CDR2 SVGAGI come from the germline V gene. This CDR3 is CASSYSTGQGANYGYTF.

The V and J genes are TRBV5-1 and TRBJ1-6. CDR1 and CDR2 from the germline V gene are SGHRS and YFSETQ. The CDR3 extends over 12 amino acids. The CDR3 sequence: CASSLVGSPLHF. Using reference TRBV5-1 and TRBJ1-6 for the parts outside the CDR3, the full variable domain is KAGVTQTPRYLIKTRGQQVTLSCSPISGHRSVSWYQQTPGQGLQFLFEYFSETQRNKGNFPGRFSGRQFSNSRSEMNVSTLELGDSALYLCASSLVGSPLHFGNGTRLTVT.

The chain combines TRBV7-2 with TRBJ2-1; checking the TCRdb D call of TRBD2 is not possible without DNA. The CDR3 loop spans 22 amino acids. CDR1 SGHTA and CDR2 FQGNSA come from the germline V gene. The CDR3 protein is CASSFPSGRAIVTGPSYNEQFF.

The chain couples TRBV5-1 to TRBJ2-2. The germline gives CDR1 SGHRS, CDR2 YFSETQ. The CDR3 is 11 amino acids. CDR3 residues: CASGDTGELFF.

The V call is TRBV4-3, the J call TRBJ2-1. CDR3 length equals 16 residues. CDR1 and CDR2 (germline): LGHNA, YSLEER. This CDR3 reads CASSQDFLALYNEQFF.

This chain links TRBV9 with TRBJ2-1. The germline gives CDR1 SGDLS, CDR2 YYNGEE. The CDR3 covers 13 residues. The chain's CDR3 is CASSVGVLSEQFF.

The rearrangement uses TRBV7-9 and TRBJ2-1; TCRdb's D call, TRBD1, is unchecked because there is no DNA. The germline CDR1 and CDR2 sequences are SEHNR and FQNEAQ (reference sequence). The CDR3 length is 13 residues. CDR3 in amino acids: CASSWGQGDEQFF.

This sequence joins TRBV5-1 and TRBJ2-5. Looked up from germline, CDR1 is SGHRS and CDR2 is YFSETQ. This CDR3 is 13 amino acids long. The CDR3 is CASSLTDQETQYF.

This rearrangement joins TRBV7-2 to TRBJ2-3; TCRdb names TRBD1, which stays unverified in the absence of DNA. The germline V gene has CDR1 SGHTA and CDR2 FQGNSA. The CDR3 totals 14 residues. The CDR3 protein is CASSVGDRADTQYF.

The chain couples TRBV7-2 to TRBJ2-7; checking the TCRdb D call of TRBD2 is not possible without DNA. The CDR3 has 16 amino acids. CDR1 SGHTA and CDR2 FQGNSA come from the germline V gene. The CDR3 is CASSFRESGHAYEQYF.

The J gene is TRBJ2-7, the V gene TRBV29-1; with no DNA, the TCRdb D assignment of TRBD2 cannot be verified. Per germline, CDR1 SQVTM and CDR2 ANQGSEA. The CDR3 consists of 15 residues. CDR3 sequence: CSVEEASGTSYEQYF.

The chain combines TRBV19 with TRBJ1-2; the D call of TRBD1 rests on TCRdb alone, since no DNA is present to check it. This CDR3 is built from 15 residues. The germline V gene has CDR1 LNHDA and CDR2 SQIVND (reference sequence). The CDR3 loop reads CASSIAGQDDYGYTF.

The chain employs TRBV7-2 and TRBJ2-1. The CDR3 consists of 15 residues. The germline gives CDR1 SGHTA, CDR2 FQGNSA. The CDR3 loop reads CASSLEWGSYNEQFF.

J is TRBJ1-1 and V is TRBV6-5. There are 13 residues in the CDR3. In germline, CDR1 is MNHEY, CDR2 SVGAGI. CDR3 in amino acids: CASSYSTDTEAFF.